These 20 T cell receptor beta chains came from one sample sequenced in a study of cytomegalovirus exposure and HLA in healthy donors. With 60 Vbeta and 13 Jbeta primers, the PCR was carried out. The data were produced by immunoSEQ multiplex PCR, yet TCRdb's version contains in-frame clones alone and is incomplete. Of 130,000 or so clones detected, approximately 82% appear once; the ten largest clones hold around 2%. Sequenced material: PBMCs. The receptors originated from a woman in her forties in good health and CMV-seronegative.

This clone was detected a few times. The chain links TRBV6-6 to TRBJ2-2, with D uncertain. CDR1 MNHNY and CDR2 SVGAGI come from the germline V gene (reference sequence). There are 14 residues in the CDR3. The V end lost 5 bases, the J end lost 4 bases, and 11 bases lay between the germline ends. The CDR3 loop reads CASSPLVGTGELFF. In nucleotides, the CDR3 is TGTGCCAGCAGTCCCCTGGTCGGCACCGGGGAGCTGTTTTTT.

The gene calls are TRBV28 and TRBJ2-7; TRBD1 agrees at 10 bases. CDR1 and CDR2 from the germline V gene are MDHEN and SYDVKM. This CDR3 comprises 15 residues. V gave up 4 bases and J gave up 4 bases; unmatched junction bases: 7. CDR3 sequence (DNA): TGTGCCAGCAGTTCCCCCGGGACAGGGGTTTACGAGCAGTACTTC. Encoded protein: CASSSPGTGVYEQYF. Using reference TRBV28 and TRBJ2-7 for the parts outside the CDR3, the full variable domain is DVKVTQSSRYLVKRTGEKVFLECVQDMDHENMFWYRQDPGLGLRLIYFSYDVKMKEKGDIPEGYSVSREKKERFSLILESASTNQTSMYLCASSSPGTGVYEQYFGPGTRLTVT.

The chain combines TRBV7-2 with TRBJ2-1; possible D gene TRBD2, 6 bases. Germline assignment: CDR1 SGHTA and CDR2 FQGNSA. V gave up 5 bases and J gave up 5 bases, with 13 bases separating them. The CDR3 is 14 residues long. The CDR3 sequence: CASSRERVNNEQFF. As DNA, the CDR3 is TGTGCCAGCAGCCGCGAGCGGGTGAACAATGAGCAGTTCTTC.

V is TRBV7-8 and J is TRBJ2-6; D unclear. V lost 1 base to trimming and J lost 0 bases, with 7 bases between them. This CDR3 is 16 amino acids long. The germline V gene encodes CDR1 SGHVS and CDR2 FQNEAQ. CDR3 DNA sequence: TGTGCCAGCAGCTTAGACGGGTCCTCTGGGGCCAACGTCCTGACTTTC. Protein product: CASSLDGSSGANVLTF.

This chain connects TRBV27 to TRBJ2-1; TRBD1 matches 7 bases. There are 14 residues in the CDR3. V was clipped by 3 bases and J by 9 bases; unmatched bases: 8. Looked up from germline, CDR1 is MNHEY and CDR2 is SMNVEV (reference sequence). The CDR3 here is CASSFVQGDTEQFF. DNA of the CDR3: TGTGCCAGCAGTTTTGTGCAGGGGGACACTGAGCAGTTCTTC.

The gene calls are TRBV19 and TRBJ2-1, with D perhaps TRBD2 (6 bases). Per germline, CDR1 LNHDA and CDR2 SQIVND (reference sequence). V was shortened by 5 bases and J by 4 bases, with 12 bases between the two germline ends. CDR3 length: 14 residues. The CDR3 is CASSAGLGYNEQFF. The CDR3 bases are TGTGCCAGTAGTGCGGGACTCGGTTACAATGAGCAGTTCTTC.

The chain employs TRBV7-2 and TRBJ2-1; a possible D gene is TRBD2 (5 bases). Germline lookup yields CDR1 SGHTA and CDR2 FQGNSA. There are 13 residues in the CDR3. Trimming removed 5 bases at V and 3 bases at J, with 8 bases between. CDR3 sequence (DNA): TGTGCCAGCAGCGCCCGGGACTACAATGAGCAGTTCTTC. Protein product: CASSARDYNEQFF.

The V and J genes are TRBV6-1 and TRBJ1-1, with D possibly being TRBD1 (6 bases). V was cut by 3 bases and J by 4 bases, with 12 bases left in between. CDR1 is MNHNS, CDR2 SASEGT, per germline. This CDR3 contains 14 residues. CDR3 amino acids: CASSETGLGTEAFF. For the CDR3, the DNA is TGTGCCAGCAGTGAGACAGGTCTGGGCACTGAAGCTTTCTTT.

In this sample, this clone turned up once. The chain joins TRBV19 to TRBJ1-5, with TRBD1 as a possible D gene (5 bases). Looked up from germline, CDR1 is LNHDA and CDR2 is SQIVND (reference sequence). The V and J ends lost 2 bases and 3 bases respectively, with 14 bases between them. The CDR3 totals 16 residues. Here the CDR3 reads CASSIIAGPSNQPQHF. The CDR3 coding sequence is TGTGCCAGTAGTATAATCGCAGGGCCCTCCAATCAGCCCCAGCATTTT.

The CDR3 reads CASSLDRAGNTIYF. CDR3 nucleotides: TGCGCCAGCAGCTTGGACAGGGCTGGAAACACCATATATTTT. This chain connects TRBV5-1 to TRBJ1-3, with D tentatively TRBD1 (6 bases). Germline V gene data show CDR1 as SGHRS and CDR2 as YFSETQ. The CDR3 totals 14 residues. The V end was cut by 0 bases, the J end by 2 bases, with 6 bases between.

The V gene is TRBV27, the J gene TRBJ2-3; no clear D gene. Germline assignment: CDR1 MNHEY and CDR2 SMNVEV (reference sequence). Trimming pared 4 bases from V and 0 bases from J, leaving 17 bases between. The CDR3 length is 17 residues. The CDR3 loop is CASSSPRLAPSTDTQYF. Here the CDR3 DNA reads TGTGCCAGCAGTTCTCCCAGATTAGCTCCAAGCACAGATACGCAGTATTTT.

The chain has TRBV6-1 and TRBJ1-6, with TRBD1 matching 8 bases. This CDR3 spans 14 amino acids. Germline CDR1 reads MNHNS; CDR2 reads SASEGT. V lost 3 bases and J lost 9; bases outside the gene matches: 4. The CDR3 here is CASSEQGAFSPLHF. CDR3 bases: TGTGCCAGCAGTGAGCAGGGGGCCTTTTCACCCCTCCACTTT.

This sequence joins TRBV15 and TRBJ2-3, with D unclear. Between the trimmed V and J ends, which lost 1 base and 7 bases, there was a span of 12 bases. The CDR3 has 14 amino acids. CDR1 LNHNV and CDR2 YYDKDF come from the germline V gene (reference sequence). CDR3 sequence: CATSRVLIQHTQYF. In nucleotides, the CDR3 is TGTGCCACCAGCAGAGTCTTAATACAGCATACGCAGTATTTT.

The gene calls are TRBV7-2 and TRBJ2-5, with D possibly being TRBD2 (5 bases). V lost 1 base and J 2 bases, leaving 23 bases between the germline ends. The germline CDR1 and CDR2 sequences are SGHTA and FQGNSA. The CDR3 sequence is 19 residues long. CDR3 loop: CASSLVSYFGRRIQETQYF. The CDR3 nucleotides are TGTGCCAGCAGCTTAGTGTCTTATTTCGGCAGGAGGATACAAGAGACCCAGTACTTC.

The rearrangement joins TRBV7-9 to TRBJ2-2, with a tentative D call TRBD2 (5 bases). Trimming pared 2 bases from V and 7 bases from J, leaving 11 bases between. Germline CDR1 reads SEHNR; CDR2 reads FQNEAQ (reference sequence). CDR3 length equals 14 residues. The CDR3 DNA is TGTGCCAGCAGCTTACCGTCTAGCCACGGGGAGCTGTTTTTT. It codes for CASSLPSSHGELFF.

This rearrangement joins TRBV27 to TRBJ2-2; the D is unclear. Trimming cost V 4 bases and J 2 bases, with 8 bases left between them. Germline-derived CDR1 and CDR2 are MNHEY and SMNVEV (reference sequence). The CDR3 covers 14 residues. The CDR3 sequence: CASSWQVNTGELFF. DNA of the CDR3: TGTGCCAGCAGTTGGCAAGTTAACACCGGGGAGCTGTTTTTT.

The chain has TRBV7-9 and TRBJ2-5; no reliable D call. The CDR3 covers 14 residues. V was pared by 5 bases and J by 5 bases, with 15 bases between. The germline V gene encodes CDR1 SEHNR and CDR2 FQNEAQ (reference sequence). CDR3 protein: CASSAPTAVETQYF. In nucleotides, the CDR3 is TGTGCCAGCAGCGCACCCACTGCGGTGGAGACCCAGTACTTC.

The chain has TRBV9 and TRBJ1-2; the match to TRBD1 covers 9 bases. V lost 4 bases and J lost 5; bases outside the gene matches: 9. Looked up from germline, CDR1 is SGDLS and CDR2 is YYNGEE. This CDR3 has 15 residues. The CDR3 loop reads CASSSGQGLLYGYTF. The CDR3 nucleotides read TGTGCCAGCAGCTCGGGACAGGGACTTTTATATGGCTACACCTTC. The full variable domain, with the rest looked up from reference TRBV9 and TRBJ1-2, is DSGVTQTPKHLITATGQRVTLRCSPRSGDLSVYWYQQSLDQGLQFLIQYYNGEERAKGNILERFSAQQFPDLHSELNLSSLELGDSALYFCASSSGQGLLYGYTFGSGTRLTVV.

The table lists this clone with a count of one. The V call is TRBV2, the J call TRBJ2-2; TRBD2 might be the D (6 bases). The CDR3 is 15 residues long. V lost 4 bases, J lost 0 bases, and 9 bases lay in between. CDR1 and CDR2 from the germline V gene are SNHLY and FYNNEI. CDR3 sequence (DNA): TGTGCCAGCAGTGCCGGGACTCCGAACACCGGGGAGCTGTTTTTT. The encoded protein is CASSAGTPNTGELFF.

CDR3 amino acids: CASSSPGQGVREQYF. The CDR3 bases are TGCGCCAGCAGCTCACCGGGACAGGGCGTGAGGGAGCAGTACTTC. The chain joins TRBV5-1 to TRBJ2-7; TRBD1 matches 9 bases. In germline, CDR1 is SGHRS, CDR2 YFSETQ. After removal of 3 bases from V and 7 bases from J, the junction contained 11 bases not matched to a gene. The CDR3 runs 15 residues.